These 14 T cell receptor beta chains were sequenced from one sample in a study of tumor-infiltrating lymphocytes in oesophageal squamous cell carcinoma. TCRdb redid the calling of the PCR reads with MiXCR, one entry per CDR3 protein. The sample contains 23,000 or so distinct CDR3 sequences, around 38% of which appear only once. Sequencing used esophageal tumor tissue. These receptors were taken from a male donor with esophageal squamous cell carcinoma.

The CDR3 DNA reads TGTGCCAGCAGTAGACCGGGACAGGGGGCCACTGAAGCTTTCTTT. Translated, it gives CASSRPGQGATEAFF. This chain uses TRBV12-3 or TRBV12-4 with TRBJ2-3, with 12 bases lining up with TRBD1. The closer fit of TRBJ1-1 to the DNA end suggests the J call may be wrong. The CDR3 runs to 15 residues.

This chain connects TRBV7-9 to TRBJ1-2; D remains ambiguous. This CDR3 comprises 12 residues. Germline CDR1 and CDR2: SEHNR and FQNEAQ (reference sequence). V was shortened by 2 bases and J by 2 bases, with 3 bases between the two germline ends. The CDR3 coding sequence is TGTGCCAGCAGCTTAAGGAACTATGGCTACACCTTC. Translated: CASSLRNYGYTF.

This clonotype appeared many times. The CDR3 bases are TGTGCCAGCAGAGGGGGACAGCTCACCGGGGAGCTGTTTTTT. Protein: CASRGGQLTGELFF. V and J are TRBV12-3 or TRBV12-4 and TRBJ2-2; 7 bases match TRBD1. The V and J ends lost 6 bases and 4 bases, in that order; junction bases with no gene match: 5. This CDR3 region has 14 residues.

This clonotype occurred a few times. This sequence joins TRBV18 and TRBJ2-7, with 9 nucleotides matching TRBD1. The ends lost 5 bases at V and 3 bases at J; junction bases unmatched: 5. The CDR3 contains 14 residues. CDR1 KGHSH and CDR2 LQKENI come from the germline V gene. The CDR3 nucleotides read TGTGCCAGCTCATTCGGGACAGGGAACTACGAGCAGTACTTC. Translation gives CASSFGTGNYEQYF.

This chain joins TRBV12-3 or TRBV12-4 and TRBJ2-5, with unresolved D. V lost 2 bases, J lost 2 bases, and 6 bases lay in between. The CDR3 is 13 amino acids. This CDR3 is CASSLKGQETQYF. The CDR3, as DNA: TGTGCCAGCAGTTTAAAAGGGCAAGAGACCCAGTACTTC.

This clonotype was seen at least ten times. The chain employs TRBV4-2 and TRBJ1-1; D gene ambiguous. CDR3 length: 12 amino acids. Germline V gene data show CDR1 as LGHNA and CDR2 as YNFKEQ. The ends were cut back, 1 base at V and 10 bases at J, with 10 bases in the middle. As DNA, the CDR3 is TGTGCCAGCAGCCAAGTCGACTATGCAGCTTTCTTT. Encoded protein: CASSQVDYAAFF.

This clonotype is deemed medium-sized. The gene calls are TRBV12-3 or TRBV12-4 and TRBJ2-5; no clear D gene. V was clipped by 4 bases and J by 2 bases, with 5 bases between them. This CDR3 has 12 residues. The CDR3 protein is CASSSKQETQYF. CDR3 DNA: TGTGCCAGCAGTTCGAAACAAGAGACCCAGTACTTC.

This clonotype was observed once. The V and J genes are TRBV7-2 and TRBJ2-1, with D possibly TRBD2 on 6 matching bases. Germline-derived CDR1 and CDR2 are SGHTA and FQGNSA. The CDR3 spans 13 residues. V lost 3 bases and J 10 bases, leaving 13 bases between the germline ends. In DNA form, the CDR3 reads TGTGCCAGCAGCTTCTCGGGAGAGGACGAGCAGTTCTTC. It codes for CASSFSGEDEQFF.

The gene calls are TRBV3-1 and TRBJ2-1; 14 nucleotides match TRBD2. Germline lookup yields CDR1 LGHDT and CDR2 YNNKEL (reference sequence). Losses at the gene ends were 1 base for V and 0 bases for J; bases not matched to a gene: 2. The CDR3 is 18 amino acids. The CDR3 region has the DNA TGTGCCAGCAGCCAAGGGGGGACTAGCGGGAGCTCCTACAATGAGCAGTTCTTC. The encoded protein is CASSQGGTSGSSYNEQFF.

This clonotype is medium-sized. The chain recombines TRBV7-3 with TRBJ2-3, with 7 bases aligning to TRBD1. Germline-derived CDR1 and CDR2 are SGHTA and FQGTGA. The trim removed 4 bases at V and 0 bases at J, leaving 4 bases unmatched. The length of the CDR3 is 15 residues. CDR3 protein: CASSYDRESTDTQYF. DNA of the CDR3: TGTGCCAGCAGCTACGACAGGGAGAGCACAGATACGCAGTATTTT.

The V call is TRBV7-6, the J call TRBJ2-7, with D uncertain. CDR3 length: 15 amino acids. Germline V gene lookup returns CDR1 SGHVS and CDR2 FNYEAQ. V was clipped by 0 bases and J by 7 bases, with 16 bases between them. Here the CDR3 reads CASSLAAESYNEQYF. CDR3 sequence (DNA): TGTGCCAGCAGCTTAGCGGCGGAATCCTACAATGAGCAGTACTTC.

This clonotype was seen repeatedly, ten times or more. This sequence joins TRBV6-1 and TRBJ2-7; 8 nucleotides line up with TRBD2. Trimming removed 8 bases from V and 4 bases from J; junction bases left unmatched: 4. CDR1 is MNHNS and CDR2 is SASEGT in the germline V gene. This CDR3 comprises 12 residues. The CDR3 bases are TGTGCCAGCGGCGGGAGGCGGTACGAGCAGTACTTC. Its protein is CASGGRRYEQYF.

This clonotype was counted between two and nine times. This chain links TRBV7-3 with TRBJ2-5; D is unclear. The DNA end lines up better with TRBJ2-1; the J call may be wrong. CDR1 SGHTA and CDR2 FQGTGA come from the germline V gene. The length of the CDR3 is 13 residues. CDR3 DNA: TGTGCCAGCAGCCCCCGACGCTCTGGAGAGCAGTTCTTC. It translates to CASSPRRSGEQFF.

This clonotype was picked up many times. The chain has TRBV7-9 and TRBJ2-7; TRBD2 matches at 8 bases. The V and J ends lost 2 bases and 3 bases, in that order; junction bases with no gene match: 6. This CDR3 is built from 15 residues. Germline assignment: CDR1 SEHNR and CDR2 FQNEAQ (reference sequence). DNA for the CDR3: TGTGCCAGCAGCTTACAGGTTAGCGGGAACTACGAGCAGTACTTC. It encodes CASSLQVSGNYEQYF.